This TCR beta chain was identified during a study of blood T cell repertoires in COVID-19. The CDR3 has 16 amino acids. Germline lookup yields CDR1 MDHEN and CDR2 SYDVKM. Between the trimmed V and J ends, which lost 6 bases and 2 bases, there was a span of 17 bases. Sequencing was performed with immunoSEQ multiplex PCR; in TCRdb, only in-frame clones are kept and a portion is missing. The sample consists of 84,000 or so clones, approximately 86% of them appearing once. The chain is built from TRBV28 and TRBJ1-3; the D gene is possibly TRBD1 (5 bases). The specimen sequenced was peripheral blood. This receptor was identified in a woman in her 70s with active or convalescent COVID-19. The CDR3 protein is CASSDHHPDTGNTIYF. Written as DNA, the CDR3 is TGTGCCAGCAGCGACCACCACCCGGACACTGGAAACACCATATATTTT.